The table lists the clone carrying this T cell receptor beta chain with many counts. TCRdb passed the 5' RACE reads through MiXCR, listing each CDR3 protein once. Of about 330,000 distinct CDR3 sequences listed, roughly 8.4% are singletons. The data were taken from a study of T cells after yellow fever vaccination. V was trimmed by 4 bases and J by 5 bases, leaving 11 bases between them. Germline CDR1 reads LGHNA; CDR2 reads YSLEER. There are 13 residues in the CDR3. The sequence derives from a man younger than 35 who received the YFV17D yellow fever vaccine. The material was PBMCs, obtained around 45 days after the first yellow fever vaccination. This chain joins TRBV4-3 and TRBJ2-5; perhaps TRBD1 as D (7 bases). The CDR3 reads CASSPTGRETQYF. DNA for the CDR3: TGCGCCAGCAGCCCGACAGGGAGGGAGACCCAGTACTTC.